This entry describes one T cell receptor beta chain. Trimming cost V 5 bases and J 4 bases, with 17 bases left between them. There are 15 residues in the CDR3. Germline V CDR1 and CDR2: SGHAT, FQDESV (reference sequence). These data are taken from a study of control samples from healthy donors and cancer patients. Clones were sequenced by immunoSEQ multiplex PCR, and TCRdb holds only the in-frame ones, with some missing. The sample yields some 71,000 clones, approximately 89% seen once. The clonotype comes from a man aged 55 to 70 with lung cancer. Source material: PBMCs. The chain employs TRBV11-1 and TRBJ1-1; maybe TRBD1 (6 bases). CDR3 amino acids: CASSPVGGRGTEAFF. DNA for the CDR3: TGTGCCAGCAGCCCCGTGGGGGGCAGGGGCACTGAAGCTTTCTTT.